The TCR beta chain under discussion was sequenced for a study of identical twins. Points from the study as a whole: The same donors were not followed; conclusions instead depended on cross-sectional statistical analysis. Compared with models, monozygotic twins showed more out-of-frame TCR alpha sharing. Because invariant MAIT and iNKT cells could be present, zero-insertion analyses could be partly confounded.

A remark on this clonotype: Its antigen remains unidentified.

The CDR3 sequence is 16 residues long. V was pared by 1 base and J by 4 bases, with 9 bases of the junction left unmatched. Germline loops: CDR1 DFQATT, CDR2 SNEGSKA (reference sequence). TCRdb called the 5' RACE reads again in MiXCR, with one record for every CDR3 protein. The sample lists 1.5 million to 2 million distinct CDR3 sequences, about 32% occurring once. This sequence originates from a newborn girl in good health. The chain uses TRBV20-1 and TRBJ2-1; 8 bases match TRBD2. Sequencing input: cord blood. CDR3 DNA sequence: TGCAGTGCTAGAGCGGACGGGAGGGCCCATTACAATGAGCAGTTCTTC. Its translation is CSARADGRAHYNEQFF.